This TCR beta chain was found in a study of molecular identifiers for immune sequencing clone quantification. TCRdb itself ran the PCR reads through MiXCR, one entry per CDR3 protein. This sample has some 97,000 distinct CDR3 sequences, with 36% found just once. This clonotype was detected ten times or more. This sequence originates from a human donor in good health. Some libraries in this study had Jurkat cell RNA spiked in. Source material: naive CD8+ T cells from blood, with Jurkat cell RNA spiked in. The subset was: FACS-sorted CD8+CD4-CCR7+CD45RA+ naive T cells.

The CDR3 nucleotides are TGCAGCGTTGAACATGGACAGGGGGCCGACACTGAAGCTTTCTTT. Its translation: CSVEHGQGADTEAFF. The chain recombines TRBV29-1 with TRBJ1-1; 11 nucleotides match TRBD1. The germline CDR1 and CDR2 sequences are SQVTM and ANQGSEA. V gave up 2 bases and J gave up 3 bases; unmatched junction bases: 5. The CDR3 runs to 15 residues.